The 18 T cell receptor beta chains presented below share a single source sample, sequenced in a study of blood T cells in healthy people across ages (dated by TCRdb to between 2015 and 2017). The library was prepared using 5' RACE. TCRdb lists the instrument as Illumina HiSeq 2500. A second PCR of about 6 to 12 cycles was run with a J-beta primer mix and a sample-barcoded 5' primer. Using fastp at Q25 and MiXCR, TCRdb reprocessed the public reads and kept productive beta chains. Duplicate CDR3 protein sequences are folded into a single record with the most common DNA and genes. For this sample there are 660,000 or so distinct CDR3 sequences; 58% appear just once. The ten top clones hold over 30% of the sample. The sample taken for sequencing was blood. The receptors derive from a man in his sixties in good health.

This sequence joins TRBV20-1 and TRBJ2-5; 7 positions match TRBD1. The CDR3 consists of 16 residues. Germline CDR1 reads DFQATT; CDR2 reads SNEGSKA (reference sequence). V lost 0 bases to trimming and J lost 1 base; unmatched junction nucleotides: 8. CDR3 protein: CSARDIMGDSQETQYF. CDR3 nucleotide sequence: TGCAGTGCTAGAGATATCATGGGGGACAGCCAAGAGACCCAGTACTTC.

This sequence joins TRBV10-1 and TRBJ2-3, with D uncertain. The V and J ends lost 6 bases and 0 bases respectively, with 13 bases between them. CDR3 length: 15 amino acids. The germline gives CDR1 WNHNN, CDR2 SYGVQD (reference sequence). CDR3 in amino acids: CASSPRLSSTDTQYF. CDR3 sequence (DNA): TGCGCCAGCAGCCCCAGGCTCTCTAGCACAGATACGCAGTATTTT.

This clonotype was seen more than once but under ten times. The chain combines TRBV20-1 with TRBJ2-3, with TRBD2 matching over 8 bases. V lost 3 bases, J lost 0 bases, and 17 bases stayed unmatched. CDR3 length: 19 residues. CDR1 and CDR2 (germline): DFQATT, SNEGSKA (reference sequence). CDR3 sequence (DNA): TGCAGTGCTAGTTGGCCCCGAGCGGGGGCCTTCATTAGCACAGATACGCAGTATTTT. Translated, it gives CSASWPRAGAFISTDTQYF.

The chain carries TRBV25-1 and TRBJ2-2; TRBD1 matches at 11 bases. This CDR3 is built from 19 residues. CDR1 is MGHDK and CDR2 is SYGVNS in the germline V gene. V shed 3 bases, J shed 7 bases, and the junction held 16 bases outside the gene matches. The CDR3 sequence is CASSDHRTDRGRGYGELFF. In DNA, the CDR3 is TGTGCCAGCAGTGACCACCGAACGGACAGGGGGCGAGGCTACGGGGAGCTGTTTTTT.

This clonotype was recorded once. The J gene is TRBJ2-5, the V gene TRBV29-1, with D perhaps given as TRBD1 or TRBD2 (5 bases each). The V end was cut by 8 bases, the J end by 5 bases, with 24 bases between. The CDR3 covers 15 residues. Germline loops: CDR1 SQVTM, CDR2 ANQGSEA. The CDR3 bases are TGCAGCTTCTTAGGGGAAACTAGTGAGCGGGAGACCCAGTACTTC. Residues: CSFLGETSERETQYF.

This clonotype was observed a few times. The chain's CDR3 is CSARPSLTANYGYTF. CDR3 nucleotides: TGCAGTGCTAGGCCCTCCCTGACAGCTAACTATGGCTACACCTTC. The V call is TRBV20-1, the J call TRBJ1-2; D may be TRBD1 (5 bases). This CDR3 region has 15 residues. Germline V lookup: CDR1 DFQATT, CDR2 SNEGSKA (reference sequence). V dropped 3 bases and J dropped 0 bases, with 14 bases sitting between them.

The sample holds a few counts of this clonotype. The chain links TRBV5-1 to TRBJ2-1; 7 bases fit TRBD2. This CDR3 spans 14 amino acids. V shed 0 bases, J shed 5 bases, and the junction held 2 bases outside the gene matches. From germline, CDR1 is SGHRS and CDR2 YFSETQ. The CDR3 spells CASSLVGTNNEQFF. CDR3 coding DNA: TGCGCCAGCAGCTTGGTGGGGACTAACAATGAGCAGTTCTTC.

This clonotype was counted between two and nine times. The chain joins TRBV29-1 to TRBJ2-3; 10 bases match TRBD2. Per the germline V gene, CDR1 is SQVTM and CDR2 is ANQGSEA. The length of the CDR3 is 13 residues. V lost 4 bases to trimming and J lost 5 bases; unmatched junction nucleotides: 3. CDR3 protein: CSVGLAGVDTQYF. The CDR3 DNA reads as TGCAGCGTTGGGCTAGCGGGGGTAGATACGCAGTATTTT.

This clonotype was recorded once. V gene TRBV27 combines with J gene TRBJ2-5, with 7 bases identical to TRBD2. Germline V gene data show CDR1 as MNHEY and CDR2 as SMNVEV (reference sequence). The V gene end was trimmed by 3 bases and the J gene end by 5 bases; junction bases not matched to a gene: 15. This CDR3 has 17 amino acids. The CDR3 is CASSFSWIAGSKETQYF. The CDR3 DNA is TGTGCCAGCAGTTTTTCGTGGATAGCGGGCAGTAAGGAGACCCAGTACTTC.

This chain joins TRBV5-1 and TRBJ2-3; 9 bases map to TRBD1. The CDR3 spans 15 residues. J gave up 3 bases and V 2 bases, and 4 bases lay outside the gene matches. Germline V gene sequence: CDR1 SGHRS, CDR2 YFSETQ. For the CDR3, the DNA is TGCGCCAGCAGCTTCGGACAGGGGAGGACAGATACGCAGTATTTT. Protein product: CASSFGQGRTDTQYF.

The V gene is TRBV7-9, the J gene TRBJ1-5; a possible D gene is TRBD1 (6 bases). The CDR3 contains 13 residues. From germline, CDR1 is SEHNR and CDR2 FQNEAQ (reference sequence). Trimming left V 4 bases short and J 2 bases short, with 6 bases between. CDR3 protein: CASSWTGNQPQHF. The CDR3 bases are TGTGCCAGCAGCTGGACAGGCAATCAGCCCCAGCATTTT.

This sequence joins TRBV5-1 and TRBJ2-3, with 7 positions matching TRBD1. The germline gives CDR1 SGHRS, CDR2 YFSETQ. The CDR3 consists of 15 residues. The V segment lost 1 base and the J segment 3 bases; nucleotides outside the gene matches: 5. The CDR3 DNA follows: TGCGCCAGCAGCTTGCAGGGACAGAGTACAGATACGCAGTATTTT. Its protein is CASSLQGQSTDTQYF.

V is TRBV11-2 and J is TRBJ2-1, with TRBD1 matching over 10 bases. CDR1 is SGHAT and CDR2 is FQNNGV in the germline V gene. The CDR3 loop spans 17 amino acids. With V trimmed by 5 bases and J by 5 bases, 12 bases remained unmatched. This CDR3 is CASSRSPPGTGDNEQFF. The DNA of the CDR3 is TGTGCCAGCAGCCGCTCACCACCCGGGACAGGGGACAATGAGCAGTTCTTC.

The rearrangement links TRBV6-5 to TRBJ2-1, with D unclear. Deletions cut 10 bases from V and 4 bases from J, with 11 bases between. The V gene's germline CDR1 is MNHEY and CDR2 SVGAGI. The CDR3 is 12 amino acids. Here the CDR3 reads CATRRVYNEQFF. The CDR3 DNA sequence: TGTGCCACTCGTCGGGTATACAATGAGCAGTTCTTC.

The CDR3 region is CASSSPGTGTYEQYF. The CDR3 region has the DNA TGTGCCAGCAGCTCCCCCGGGACAGGGACCTACGAGCAGTACTTC. The chain is built from TRBV7-9 and TRBJ2-7; 9 nucleotides line up with TRBD1. Germline CDR1 and CDR2: SEHNR and FQNEAQ (reference sequence). The J segment lost 2 bases and the V segment lost 4 bases, leaving 6 bases of the junction unmatched. The CDR3 contains 15 residues. Supplemented by reference TRBV7-9 and TRBJ2-7, the full variable domain reads DTGVSQNPRHKITKRGQNVTFRCDPISEHNRLYWYRQTLGQGPEFLTYFQNEAQLEKSRLLSDRFSAERPKGSFSTLEIQRTEQGDSAMYLCASSSPGTGTYEQYFGPGTRLTVT.

The genes are TRBV15 and TRBJ2-1; 10 positions agree with TRBD1. From germline, CDR1 is LNHNV and CDR2 YYDKDF (reference sequence). With V trimmed by 3 bases and J by 0 bases, 5 bases remained unmatched. The CDR3 is made up of 17 amino acids. The CDR3, as DNA: TGTGCCACCAGCAGGGGGACAGGGGCCAGCTCCTACAATGAGCAGTTCTTC. Amino acids: CATSRGTGASSYNEQFF.

This sequence joins TRBV6-5 and TRBJ1-1; D might be TRBD1 (5 bases). The CDR3 covers 13 residues. Trimming left V 5 bases short and J 7 bases short, with 14 bases between. Germline-derived CDR1 and CDR2 are MNHEY and SVGAGI. CDR3 region: CASSPRRDGEAFF. The CDR3 region has the DNA TGTGCCAGCAGTCCCCGCCGGGACGGTGAAGCTTTCTTT.

This clonotype was observed a few times. The genes are TRBV5-1 and TRBJ2-1; the match to TRBD1 covers 7 bases. The CDR3 contains 15 residues. Germline-derived CDR1 and CDR2 are SGHRS and YFSETQ. V gave up 4 bases and J gave up 2 bases; unmatched junction bases: 6. CDR3 sequence (DNA): TGCGCCAGCAGCACGCAGGGGGACACCTACAATGAGCAGTTCTTC. It encodes CASSTQGDTYNEQFF.